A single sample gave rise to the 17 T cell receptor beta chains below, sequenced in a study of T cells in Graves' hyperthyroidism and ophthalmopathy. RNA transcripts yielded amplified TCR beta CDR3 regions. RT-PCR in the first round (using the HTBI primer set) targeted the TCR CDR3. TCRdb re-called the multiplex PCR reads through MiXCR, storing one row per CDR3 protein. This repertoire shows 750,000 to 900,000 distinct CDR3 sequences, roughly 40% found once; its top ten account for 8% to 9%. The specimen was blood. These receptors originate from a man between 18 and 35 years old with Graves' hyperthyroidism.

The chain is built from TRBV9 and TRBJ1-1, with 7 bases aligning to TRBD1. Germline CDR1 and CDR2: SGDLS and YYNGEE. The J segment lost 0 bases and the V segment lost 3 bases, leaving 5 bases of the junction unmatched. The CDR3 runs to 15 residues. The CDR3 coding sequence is TGTGCCAGCAGCGACAGGGGCGATCTGAACACTGAAGCTTTCTTT. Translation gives CASSDRGDLNTEAFF.

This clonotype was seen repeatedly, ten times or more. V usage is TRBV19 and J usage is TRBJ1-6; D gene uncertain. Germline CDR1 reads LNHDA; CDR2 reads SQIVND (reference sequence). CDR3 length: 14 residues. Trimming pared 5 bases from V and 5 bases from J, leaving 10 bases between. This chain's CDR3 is CASSSQRDNSPLHF. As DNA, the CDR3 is TGTGCCAGTAGTTCACAGCGCGATAATTCACCCCTCCACTTT.

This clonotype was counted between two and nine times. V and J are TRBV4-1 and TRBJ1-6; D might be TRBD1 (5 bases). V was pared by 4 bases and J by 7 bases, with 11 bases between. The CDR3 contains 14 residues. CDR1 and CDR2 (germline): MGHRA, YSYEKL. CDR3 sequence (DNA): TGCGCCAGCAGCCTCTGGGGCTTCAATTCACCCCTCCACTTT. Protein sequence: CASSLWGFNSPLHF.

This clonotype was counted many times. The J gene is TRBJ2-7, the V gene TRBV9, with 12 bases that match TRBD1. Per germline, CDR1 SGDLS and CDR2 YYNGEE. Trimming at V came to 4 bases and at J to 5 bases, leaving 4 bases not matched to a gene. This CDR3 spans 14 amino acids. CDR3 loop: CASSPGTGGDEQYF. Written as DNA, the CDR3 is TGTGCCAGCAGCCCCGGGACAGGGGGCGACGAGCAGTACTTC.

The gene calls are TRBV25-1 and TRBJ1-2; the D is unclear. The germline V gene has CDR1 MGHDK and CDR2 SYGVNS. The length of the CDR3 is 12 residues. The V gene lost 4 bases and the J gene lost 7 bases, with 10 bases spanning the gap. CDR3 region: CASSVDGAGYTF. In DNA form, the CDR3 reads TGTGCCAGCAGTGTAGACGGAGCTGGCTACACCTTC.

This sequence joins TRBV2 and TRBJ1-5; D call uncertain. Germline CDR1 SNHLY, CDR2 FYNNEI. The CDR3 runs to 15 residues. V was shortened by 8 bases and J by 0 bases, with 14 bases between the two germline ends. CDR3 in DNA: TGTGCCAGCGGCGAGCAGAGATATAGCAATCAGCCCCAGCATTTT. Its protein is CASGEQRYSNQPQHF. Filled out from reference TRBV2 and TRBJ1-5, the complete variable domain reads EPEVTQTPSHQVTQMGQEVILRCVPISNHLYFYWYRQILGQKVEFLVSFYNNEISEKSEIFDDQFSVERPDGSNFTLKIRSTKLEDSAMYFCASGEQRYSNQPQHFGDGTRLSIL.

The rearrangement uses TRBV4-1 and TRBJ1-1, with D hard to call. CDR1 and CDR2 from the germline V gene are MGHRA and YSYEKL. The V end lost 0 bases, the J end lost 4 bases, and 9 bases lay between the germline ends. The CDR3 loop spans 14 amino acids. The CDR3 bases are TGCGCCAGCAGCCAAGATGCGGCGGTCACTGAAGCTTTCTTT. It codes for CASSQDAAVTEAFF.

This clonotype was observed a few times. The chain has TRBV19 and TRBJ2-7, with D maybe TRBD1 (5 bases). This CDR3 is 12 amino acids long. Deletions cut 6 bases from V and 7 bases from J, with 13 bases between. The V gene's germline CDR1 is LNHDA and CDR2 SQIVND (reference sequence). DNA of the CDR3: TGTGCCAGTAGCACAGGATTTCGGGAGCAGTACTTC. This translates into CASSTGFREQYF.

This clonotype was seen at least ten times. CDR3 sequence: CASSTGDTTEEQYF. CDR3 in DNA: TGTGCCAGTAGTACCGGGGACACTACGGAGGAGCAGTACTTC. The chain employs TRBV19 and TRBJ2-7; D may be TRBD1 (6 bases). Trimming cost V 4 bases and J 7 bases, with 17 bases left between them. This CDR3 comprises 14 residues. The V gene's germline CDR1 is LNHDA and CDR2 SQIVND (reference sequence).

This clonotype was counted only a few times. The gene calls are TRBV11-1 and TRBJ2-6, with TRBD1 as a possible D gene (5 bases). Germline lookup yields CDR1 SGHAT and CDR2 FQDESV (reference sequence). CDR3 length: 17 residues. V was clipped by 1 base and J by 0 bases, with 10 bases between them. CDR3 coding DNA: TGTGCCAGCAGCTTAGGTGACAGCCACTCTGGGGCCAACGTCCTGACTTTC. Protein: CASSLGDSHSGANVLTF.

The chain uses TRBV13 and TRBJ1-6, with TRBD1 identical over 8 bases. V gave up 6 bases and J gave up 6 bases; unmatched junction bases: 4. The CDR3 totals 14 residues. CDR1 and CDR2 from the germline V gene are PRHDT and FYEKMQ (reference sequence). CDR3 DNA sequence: TGTGCCAGCAGGTCACAGGGGGGTAATTCACCCCTCCACTTT. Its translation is CASRSQGGNSPLHF.

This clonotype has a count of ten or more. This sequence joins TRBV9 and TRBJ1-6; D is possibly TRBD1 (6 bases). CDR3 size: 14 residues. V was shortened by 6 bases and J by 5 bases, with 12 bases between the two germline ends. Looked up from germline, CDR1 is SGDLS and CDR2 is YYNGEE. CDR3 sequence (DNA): TGTGCCAGCAAACCAACAGGGAATAATTCACCCCTCCACTTT. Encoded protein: CASKPTGNNSPLHF.

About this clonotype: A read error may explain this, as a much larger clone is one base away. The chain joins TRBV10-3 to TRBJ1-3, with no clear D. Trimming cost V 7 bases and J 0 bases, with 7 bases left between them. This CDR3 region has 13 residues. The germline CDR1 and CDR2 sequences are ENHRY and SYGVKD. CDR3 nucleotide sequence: TGTGCCATCATGGGCATCTCTGGAAACACCATATATTTT. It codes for CAIMGISGNTIYF.

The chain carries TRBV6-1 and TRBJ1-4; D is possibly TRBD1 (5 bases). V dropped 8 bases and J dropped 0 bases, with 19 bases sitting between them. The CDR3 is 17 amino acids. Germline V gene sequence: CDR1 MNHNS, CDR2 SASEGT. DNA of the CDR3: TGTGCCAGCTTGACTCCGGGACGGCCTGCAACTAATGAAAAACTGTTTTTT. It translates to CASLTPGRPATNEKLFF.

The CDR3 reads CSVEGAGGTGELFF. DNA for the CDR3: TGCAGCGTTGAGGGGGCAGGGGGGACCGGGGAGCTGTTTTTT. The J gene is TRBJ2-2, the V gene TRBV29-1; TRBD1 might be the D (7 bases). This CDR3 spans 14 amino acids. Deletions cut 3 bases from V and 5 bases from J, with 13 bases between. CDR1 and CDR2 (germline): SQVTM, ANQGSEA.

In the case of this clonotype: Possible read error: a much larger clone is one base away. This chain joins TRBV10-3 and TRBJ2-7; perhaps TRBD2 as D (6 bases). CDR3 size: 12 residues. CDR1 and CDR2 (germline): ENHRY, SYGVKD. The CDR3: CAISHGSYEQCF. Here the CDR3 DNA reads TGTGCCATCAGTCACGGGAGCTACGAGCAGTGCTTC.

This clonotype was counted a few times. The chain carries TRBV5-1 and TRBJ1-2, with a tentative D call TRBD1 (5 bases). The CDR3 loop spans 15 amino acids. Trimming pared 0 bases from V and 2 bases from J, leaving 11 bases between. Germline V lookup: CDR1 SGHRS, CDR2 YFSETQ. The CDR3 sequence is CASSLETGVNYGYTF. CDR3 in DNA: TGCGCCAGCAGCTTGGAAACAGGAGTAAACTATGGCTACACCTTC.